These T cell receptor beta chains were read from a single sample in a study of blood T cell repertoires in COVID-19. Only in-frame clones appear in the TCRdb table, and some are missing; sequencing was by immunoSEQ multiplex PCR. Of about 200,000 clones detected, around 82% appear once; the ten largest clones hold 4% to 6.5%. The source material was PBMCs or T cells enriched from blood (not recorded which). The receptor source for this set is a woman in her sixties with acute COVID-19. Both conserved end residues are part of each CDR3. The D gene is left open where the match is weak. Not every row has a clone size; where given, it reads once, few, many or a size class.

>.|12|TRBJ1-5|.|TRBV12-3/TRBV12-4
TGTGCCAGCAGCTTCAGTGGTCAGCCCCAGCATTTT
CASSFSGQPQHF
>TRBD1|17|TRBJ1-3|.|TRBV5-5
TGTGCCAGCAGCTTGGCCGTAACAGGGGGCTCTGGAAACACCATATATTTT
CASSLAVTGGSGNTIYF
>TRBD2|16|TRBJ2-3|.|TRBV9
TGTGCCAGCAGCTATAGCGGGGGACGAAGCACAGATACGCAGTATTTT
CASSYSGGRSTDTQYF
>.|14|TRBJ1-6|.|TRBV19
TGTGCCAGTAGTATTAGCCGAGTCAATTCACCCCTCCACTTT
CASSISRVNSPLHF
>TRBD2|16|TRBJ2-3|once|TRBV2
TGTGCCAGCAGGCGGGGTGCTAGCGGGAGCGGAGATACGCAGTATTTT
CASRRGASGSGDTQYF
>.|15|TRBJ1-2|.|TRBV27
TGTGCCAGCAGTGACCATACTGACAGCTTCTATGGCTACACCTTC
CASSDHTDSFYGYTF
>.|12|TRBJ2-7|once|TRBV7-9
TGTGCCAGCAGCCCAGGGAAGCACGAGCAGTACTTC
CASSPGKHEQYF
>TRBD2|16|TRBJ2-3|.|TRBV29-1
TGCAGCGTTGAAGGAACCGGGACTAGCAGCACAGATACGCAGTATTTT
CSVEGTGTSSTDTQYF
>TRBD2|18|TRBJ2-3|.|TRBV3-1/TRBV3-2
TGTGCCAGCAGCCAAGAGGGGAGAACTAGCGGGGACGTAGATACGCAGTATTTT
CASSQEGRTSGDVDTQYF
>.|17|TRBJ1-4|.|TRBV5-1
TGCGCCAGCAGCTTGAGGCCTCAGGGTAGTAAAGGTGAAAAACTGTTTTTT
CASSLRPQGSKGEKLFF
>.|16|TRBJ2-3|.|TRBV12-1
TGTGCCAGCATCATCCTGACTAGCGGGGGGGGGAATACGCAGTATTTT
CASIILTSGGGNTQYF
>TRBD1|16|TRBJ1-1|.|TRBV4-3
TGCGCCAGCAACCTCAAGACAGGGGGCCTGAACACTGAAGCTTTCTTT
CASNLKTGGLNTEAFF
>TRBD1|16|TRBJ2-3|.|TRBV10-3
TGTGCCATCAGTGAGAGGGGGACAGGGAGAGGAGATACGCAGTATTTT
CAISERGTGRGDTQYF
>.|15|TRBJ2-1|few|TRBV7-2
TGTGCCAGCAGCTCACAGGTCGTTTCCTACAATGAGCAGTTCTTC
CASSSQVVSYNEQFF
>.|13|TRBJ2-3|.|TRBV5-4
TGTGCCAGCCGTACGGAGGCCACAGATACGCAGTATTTT
CASRTEATDTQYF
>.|15|TRBJ1-6|.|TRBV5-6
TGTGCCAGCAGCTTGGTGTCCGGCTCGGGGTCACCCCTCCACTTT
CASSLVSGSGSPLHF
>.|13|TRBJ2-1|.|TRBV7-8
TGTGCCAGCAGCTCACTCTCCTACAATGAGCAGTTCTTC
CASSSLSYNEQFF
>.|16|TRBJ1-3|once|TRBV5-6
TGTGCCAGCAGCCCAGGGGACCGATACTCTGGAAACACCATATATTTT
CASSPGDRYSGNTIYF
>TRBD1|14|TRBJ2-1|.|TRBV11-3
TGTGCCAGCAGCATCACGACAGGGACCGATGAGCAGTTCTTC
CASSITTGTDEQFF
>.|13|TRBJ1-1|.|TRBV5-8
TGTGCCACCCCGAGGTTGATGAACACTGAAGCTTTCTTT
CATPRLMNTEAFF
>.|13|TRBJ1-3|.|TRBV19
TGTGCCAGTATACGGAGCTCTGGAAACACCATATATTTT
CASIRSSGNTIYF
>.|13|TRBJ1-2|.|TRBV4-1
TGCGCCAGCAGCCAAGGGGGGGTCTATGGCTACACCTTC
CASSQGGVYGYTF
>.|13|TRBJ1-2|.|TRBV5-4
TGTGCCAGCAGCTTGGTAGGGGCGGATGGCTACACCTTC
CASSLVGADGYTF
>TRBD2|15|TRBJ2-7|few|TRBV19
TGTGCCAGTAGTCCCGGAATGGCGGGAGTCCAGGAGCAGTACTTC
CASSPGMAGVQEQYF
>.|14|TRBJ1-1|once|TRBV7-9
TGTGCCAGCGGCTACACAGGGTTTGACACTGAAGCTTTCTTT
CASGYTGFDTEAFF
>.|14|TRBJ1-5|once|TRBV7-8
TGTGCCAGCGGCACCGAAGGGAGAGATCAGCCCCAGCATTTT
CASGTEGRDQPQHF
>TRBD2|21|TRBJ2-5|.|TRBV19
TGTGCCAGTAGTATAGCCTTGACGCTAGCGGGAGCTCGCCCCCGTCGGGAGACCCAGTACTTC
CASSIALTLAGARPRRETQYF
>TRBD1|14|TRBJ1-2|few|TRBV7-2
TGTGCCAGCAGGAGGGACAGGAGGTACTATGGCTACACCTTC
CASRRDRRYYGYTF
>TRBD2|15|TRBJ2-7|.|TRBV7-9
TGTGCCAGCAGTGACGGACTAGCGGGAGGCTACGAGCAGTACTTC
CASSDGLAGGYEQYF
>TRBD2|14|TRBJ2-5|few|TRBV6-6
TGTGCCAGCACTTCGTTAGCGGGGGCCCAGGCCCAGTACTTC
CASTSLAGAQAQYF
>.|13|TRBJ2-1|.|TRBV27
TGTGCCAGCACCTGGACACGCAACAATGAGCAGTTCTTC
CASTWTRNNEQFF
>TRBD2|15|TRBJ2-5|.|TRBV30
TGTGCCTGGAGTGGACTAGCGGGGCGCCAAGAGACCCAGTACTTC
CAWSGLAGRQETQYF
>.|15|TRBJ1-2|.|TRBV7-2
TGTGCCAGCAGCCCCCACGGCGCGGATAACTATGGCTACACCTTC
CASSPHGADNYGYTF
>TRBD1|14|TRBJ1-2|.|TRBV19
TGTGCCAGTAGTGCGCGGACAGGGGGCAGTGGCTACACCTTC
CASSARTGGSGYTF
>.|15|TRBJ1-3|.|TRBV6-5
TGTGCCAGCAGACCGCCCGGGGGGAACGGAAACACCATATATTTT
CASRPPGGNGNTIYF
>.|16|TRBJ2-5|.|TRBV11-2
TGTGCCAGCAGCTTAATAGGGGGTGGGTTGAGAGAGACCCAGTACTTC
CASSLIGGGLRETQYF
>.|18|TRBJ1-5|.|TRBV4-1
TGCGCCAGCAGCCAAATCCACGGGCTGGGAGTACGCAATCAGCCCCAGCATTTT
CASSQIHGLGVRNQPQHF
>TRBD1|16|TRBJ1-2|.|TRBV19
TGTGCCAGTAGTGTCTCCGGGACAGGGGGTGTCTATGGCTACACCTTC
CASSVSGTGGVYGYTF
>TRBD1|16|TRBJ2-7|.|TRBV4-3
TGCGCCAGCAGCCCAACCCCGGGACAGGGGGCTTGGGAGCAGTACTTC
CASSPTPGQGAWEQYF
>.|14|TRBJ2-5|.|TRBV21-1
TGTGCCAGCAGCAAAGAAGAGGGAGTAGAGACCCAGTACTTC
CASSKEEGVETQYF
>TRBD1|13|TRBJ2-5|.|TRBV4-3
TGCGCCAGCAGCCAGAACAGGGGGGAGACCCAGTACTTC
CASSQNRGETQYF
>.|12|TRBJ1-1|.|TRBV7-9
TGTGCCAGCAGCCGGACCCGGGATGAAGCTTTCTTT
CASSRTRDEAFF
>.|14|TRBJ1-1|.|TRBV2
TGTGCCAGCAGTCTAATGGGGGGTAACACTGAAGCTTTCTTT
CASSLMGGNTEAFF
>.|16|TRBJ2-3|.|TRBV7-9
TGTGCCAGCAGTTCCTCCAAAGCGACTAGCACAGATACGCAGTATTTT
CASSSSKATSTDTQYF
>.|13|TRBJ1-2|.|TRBV7-9
TGTGCCAGCACCGAAGCCTACAGTCATGGCTACACCTTC
CASTEAYSHGYTF
>.|11|TRBJ1-1|.|TRBV29-1
TGCAGCGTACACCTCGACAGATTGGCTTTCTTT
CSVHLDRLAFF
>TRBD1|13|TRBJ1-1|.|TRBV7-9
TGTGCCAGCAGCTTTGGGACAGGGACTGAAGCTTTCTTT
CASSFGTGTEAFF
>.|14|TRBJ2-7|.|TRBV29-1
TGCAGCGTCCGGGAGATAGCGCCCAACTACGAGCAGTACTTC
CSVREIAPNYEQYF
>.|13|TRBJ1-2|.|TRBV28
TGTGCCAGCAGTTTCGGACAGAACTATGGCTACACCTTC
CASSFGQNYGYTF
>.|16|TRBJ2-7|.|TRBV4-1
TGCGCCAGCAGCCAAGAGCGGGCAGGAAGAACCTACGAGCAGTACTTC
CASSQERAGRTYEQYF
>.|14|TRBJ2-3|.|TRBV28
TGTGCCAGCAGTCTTGGGACTCAAGGAGATACGCAGTATTTT
CASSLGTQGDTQYF
>TRBD2|16|TRBJ2-1|.|TRBV28
TGTGCCAGCAGTTTAAGGGGACTAGCGGGGAACAATGAGCAGTTCTTC
CASSLRGLAGNNEQFF
>TRBD1|13|TRBJ1-2|.|TRBV2
TGTGCCAGCCAGACAGGGGCCAGCTATGGCTACACCTTC
CASQTGASYGYTF